This T cell receptor (beta chain) is drawn from a study of OX40 agonist ivuxolimab in advanced cancers. In terms of the full investigation: Ivuxolimab was an agonistic, fully human IgG2 monoclonal antibody directed against OX40 (CD134), a costimulatory receptor. Intravenous ivuxolimab was administered to patients every 2 weeks at six dose levels: 0.01, 0.1, 0.3, 1.5, 3 and 10 mg/kg. Of the approximately 50 dose-escalation patients, hepatocellular carcinoma was present in 19, melanoma in roughly 15, renal cell carcinoma in 9 and head and neck cancer in 9. The dose-escalation cohort was 82.7% male with a mean age of about 54 years, ranging from roughly 23 to 90. Patients were allowed to have had prior anti-PD-1, anti-PD-L1 or anti-CTLA-4 therapy, and 40% to 45% of the dose-escalation patients had previously received checkpoint inhibitors. Partial responses occurred in three dose-escalation patients, of whom one had hepatocellular carcinoma and two had cutaneous melanoma. Peripheral TCRbeta sequencing was intended to test whether TCR sequence diversity was altered and clonal T-cell expansion was caused by ivuxolimab. The paper reports the monotherapy dose-escalation portion (N of about 54 patients) of the phase I ivuxolimab trial.

Genomic DNA was isolated from the sorted cells so that the TCRbeta CDR3 region could be sequenced. TCRbeta CDR3 regions were sequenced using the immunoSEQ Assay. Entries here come from immuneACCESS through TCRdb and include only in-frame sequences with V and J called. Some clones fail to appear in such tables; in the studies checked, an unresolved V gene covers under half of the shortfall, and the cause of the remainder is unknown. The sample table holds approximately 86,000 clones, of which more than 85% were seen once. The ten most abundant clones make up around 1.1% of the sample. Findings and caveats that apply to the study as a whole: In the 0.1-3.0 mg/kg groups, partial responders had among the lowest normalized peripheral clonal expansion, particularly in CD8+ T cells. After ivuxolimab, more expanded clones were found on average in CD8+ T cells than in CD4+ T cells. Antigen specificity was not determined for the clonally expanded peripheral T cells. At doses from 0.1 to 3.0 mg/kg, clonal expansion was seen in both CD4+ and CD8+ blood T cells between baseline and week 6. Low levels of normalized T-cell clonal expansion were also seen in some patients who did not respond.

The trial excluded patients who had a history of autoimmune disease or who were on systemic immunosuppression. Peripheral blood for TCR sequencing was collected from all dose cohorts at baseline, on cycle 4 day 1, and on cycle 7 day 1. Samples came from an open-label, multicenter, first-in-human phase I dose-escalation trial of ivuxolimab. Adults with locally advanced or metastatic head and neck squamous cell, hepatocellular, melanoma or renal cell carcinoma were enrolled in the trial. Before TCR sequencing, CD4+ T cells and CD8+ T cells were sorted from peripheral blood as separate populations. CDR1 ENHRY and CDR2 SYGVKD were looked up in the germline V gene. CDR3 length: 13 amino acids, cysteine to phenylalanine. Only CDR3 DNA is held: 39 bases, read in frame from base 1. V was cut back by 6 bases and J by 6 bases, leaving a gap of 14 bases between them. A note on this clone: Its recognized antigen is unknown. Base qualities were left out, and no much larger clone turns up one base away.

The rearranged segments are TRBV10-3 and TRBJ1-2; the D gene is possibly TRBD1, with 6 bases matching. The sequence was obtained from an adult with an advanced solid tumor such as melanoma, head and neck, liver or kidney cancer. The sample was CD4+ or CD8+ T cells sorted from blood, taken in a trial of the OX40 agonist ivuxolimab. Here the CDR3 is given as CAIRGGGAHGYTF. DNA sequence: TGTGCCATCAGAGGAGGGGGGGCTCATGGCTACACCTTC.